Each of the 6 T cell receptor beta chains below was sequenced from the same sample in a study of cytotoxic CD8 clonotypes in ibrutinib-treated CLL. Repertoires were generated with immunoSEQ multiplex PCR, while TCRdb's copy carries only in-frame clones and drops some. Of approximately 45,000 clones in the sample, 60% to 70% are singletons; the top ten hold under 25%. Sequences were derived from PBMCs, sampled after 24 months of ibrutinib treatment. The receptor source for this set is a human donor with chronic lymphocytic leukemia.

CDR3 residues: CSVGLAGEGEQYF. CDR3 bases: TGCAGCGTTGGACTAGCGGGAGAGGGCGAGCAGTACTTC. The rearrangement links TRBV29-1 to TRBJ2-7; 12 bases line up with TRBD2. This CDR3 is 13 amino acids long. Trimming at V came to 4 bases and at J to 6 bases, leaving 4 bases not matched to a gene. CDR1 is SQVTM and CDR2 is ANQGSEA in the germline V gene.

The chain employs TRBV9 and TRBJ2-2; D is undetermined. Trimming removed 0 bases at V and 0 bases at J, with 3 bases between. The CDR3 sequence is 14 residues long. CDR1 is SGDLS and CDR2 is YYNGEE in the germline V gene. The CDR3 reads CASSVAPNTGELFF. Written as DNA, the CDR3 is TGTGCCAGCAGCGTAGCCCCGAACACCGGGGAGCTGTTTTTT.

This chain links TRBV7-8 with TRBJ1-2, with D hard to call. This CDR3 spans 13 amino acids. V was pared by 5 bases and J by 0 bases, with 7 bases between. Germline CDR1 SGHVS, CDR2 FQNEAQ. CDR3 in DNA: TGTGCCAGCAGCGGCAGAGCTAACTATGGCTACACCTTC. It is translated as CASSGRANYGYTF.

The rearrangement uses TRBV30 and TRBJ1-5, with D perhaps matching TRBD1 (5 bases). With 2 bases removed from V and 6 bases from J, the gap between germline ends came to 17 bases. The V gene's germline CDR1 is GTSNPN and CDR2 SVGIG (reference sequence). The CDR3 extends over 15 amino acids. CDR3 in amino acids: CAWSTGGGEVQPQHF. CDR3 DNA: TGTGCCTGGAGTACCGGGGGGGGTGAAGTTCAGCCCCAGCATTTT. The complete variable domain, with remaining parts taken from reference TRBV30 and TRBJ1-5, reads SQTIHQWPATLVQPVGSPLSLECTVEGTSNPNLYWYRQAAGRGLQLLFYSVGIGQISSEVPQNLSASRPQDRQFILSSKKLLLSDSGFYLCAWSTGGGEVQPQHFGDGTRLSIL.

V and J are TRBV7-2 and TRBJ1-5; D is uncertain. The CDR3 covers 12 residues. The germline gives CDR1 SGHTA, CDR2 FQGNSA. The V and J ends lost 3 bases and 4 bases respectively, with 4 bases between them. CDR3 sequence: CASSFPNQPQHF. DNA of the CDR3: TGTGCCAGCAGCTTTCCAAATCAGCCCCAGCATTTT.

V usage is TRBV14 and J usage is TRBJ1-5, with no clear D. Germline V CDR1 and CDR2: SGHDN, FVKESK. The CDR3 is 13 amino acids. V lost 2 bases to trimming and J lost 2 bases, with 4 bases between them. CDR3 residues: CASSQKGNQPQHF. The CDR3, as DNA: TGTGCCAGCAGCCAAAAGGGCAATCAGCCCCAGCATTTT.